This TCR beta chain was identified during a study of OX40 agonist ivuxolimab in advanced cancers. Notes on the research overall: Ivuxolimab, which targeted the costimulatory receptor OX40 (CD134), was an agonistic, fully human IgG2 monoclonal antibody. Among the approximately 50 dose-escalation patients, around 19 had hepatocellular carcinoma, roughly 15 melanoma, 9 renal cell carcinoma and 9 head and neck cancer. The point of sequencing TCRbeta in the periphery was to test whether ivuxolimab changed TCR sequence diversity and drove clonal T-cell expansion. The paper reports the monotherapy dose-escalation portion (N of about 52 patients) of the phase I ivuxolimab trial. Partial responses occurred in three dose-escalation patients, of whom one had hepatocellular carcinoma and two had cutaneous melanoma. Patients were allowed to have had prior anti-PD-1, anti-PD-L1 or anti-CTLA-4 therapy, and 40% to 45% of the dose-escalation patients had been treated with checkpoint inhibitors. Intravenous ivuxolimab was administered to patients every 2 weeks at six dose levels: 0.01, 0.1, 0.3, 1.5, 3 and 10 mg/kg. In the dose-escalation cohort, around four fifths of patients were male, and the mean age was around 60 years, with a range of roughly 23 to 85.

As concerns this clone: The target of this receptor is not known. Base qualities were left out, and no much larger clone turns up one base away.

The research as a whole found: In the 0.1-3.0 mg/kg groups, partial responders had among the lowest normalized peripheral clonal expansion, particularly in CD8+ T cells. On average, CD8+ T cells showed more expanded clones than CD4+ T cells after ivuxolimab. Antigen specificity was not determined for the clonally expanded peripheral T cells. At doses of 0.1 to 3.0 mg/kg, clonal expansion of both CD4+ and CD8+ T cells in blood was seen between baseline and week 6. Low levels of normalized T-cell clonal expansion were also seen in some nonresponding patients.

The germline ends are 11 bases apart after V is trimmed by 0 bases and J by 5 bases. For CDR1 and CDR2, the germline V gene (reference sequence) lists WNHNN and SYGVQD. The CDR3 starts with the cysteine, ends with the phenylalanine, and has 15 residues. The sequence is cut down to CDR3 DNA, 45 bases in frame from base 1. Patients with a history of autoimmune disease or receiving systemic immunosuppression were excluded from the trial. Peripheral blood for TCR sequencing was collected from all dose cohorts at baseline, on cycle 4 day 1, and on cycle 7 day 1. The samples were taken from a phase I, first-in-human, multicenter, open-label dose-escalation trial of ivuxolimab. Adults with locally advanced or metastatic melanoma, renal cell carcinoma, hepatocellular carcinoma or head and neck squamous cell carcinoma were enrolled in the trial. Before TCR sequencing, CD4+ T cells and CD8+ T cells from peripheral blood were sorted into separate populations.

For sequencing of the TCRbeta CDR3 region, genomic DNA was extracted from the sorted cells. The immunoSEQ Assay was used to sequence the TCRbeta CDR3 regions. TCRdb stores this immuneACCESS table with in-frame sequences only. Part of the clones is absent; in the studies checked, under half of the shortfall reflects unresolved V genes, and no reason is known for the rest. The sample records more than 45,000 clones, 70% to 90% of which are singletons. The ten largest clones represent 1.5% to 2% of the sample. The chain is assembled from TRBV10-1 and TRBJ2-1; perhaps TRBD1 is the D gene, with 6 bases matching. Sequenced here: CD4+ or CD8+ T cells sorted from blood, sampled in a trial of the OX40 agonist ivuxolimab. This receptor was obtained from an adult with an advanced solid tumor such as melanoma, head and neck, liver or kidney cancer. The CDR3 protein sequence reads: CASSESGATHNEQFF. At the DNA level, the sequence is TGCGCCAGCAGTGAGTCGGGGGCGACCCACAATGAGCAGTTCTTC.